These 21 T cell receptor beta chains came from one sample sequenced in a study of blood T cell repertoires in COVID-19. Here immunoSEQ multiplex PCR was the method, and the copy in TCRdb shows in-frame clones only, minus some. The sample has roughly 100,000 clones, over 55% seen once. The material sequenced was peripheral blood. The receptors stem from a human donor with acute or convalescent COVID-19. The donor label of this sample is uncertain.

The chain couples TRBV5-1 to TRBJ1-2; D gene uncertain. Trimming cost V 0 bases and J 2 bases, with 14 bases left between them. The CDR3 totals 16 residues. The germline V gene encodes CDR1 SGHRS and CDR2 YFSETQ. CDR3 DNA: TGCGCCAGCAGCTTGGGTTTTCGGGAGGAGAACTATGGCTACACCTTC. It codes for CASSLGFREENYGYTF.

The chain carries TRBV30 and TRBJ1-2; 9 nucleotides agree with TRBD1. This CDR3 has 13 residues. Germline V gene data show CDR1 as GTSNPN and CDR2 as SVGIG (reference sequence). Trimming removed 2 bases from V and 3 bases from J; junction bases left unmatched: 1. The CDR3 sequence is CAWSRQGDYGYTF. Here the CDR3 DNA reads TGTGCCTGGAGTAGACAGGGGGACTATGGCTACACCTTC.

This chain uses TRBV4-1 with TRBJ1-6; possibly TRBD1 for D (6 bases). The CDR3 sequence is 17 residues long. Trimming cost V 3 bases and J 5 bases, with 17 bases left between them. Germline assignment: CDR1 MGHRA and CDR2 YSYEKL. The CDR3 region has the DNA TGCGCCAGCAGCCACCCCCCTACAGGGTTGGATAATTCACCCCTCCACTTT. This encodes CASSHPPTGLDNSPLHF.

This chain uses TRBV30 with TRBJ1-6, with a possible D match to TRBD1 (5 bases). The germline CDR1 and CDR2 sequences are GTSNPN and SVGIG (reference sequence). There are 14 residues in the CDR3. Trimming pared 1 base from V and 8 bases from J, leaving 12 bases between. The CDR3 DNA reads as TGTGCCTGGAGTGAACGCGGGGCCGATTCACCCCTCCACTTT. Its protein is CAWSERGADSPLHF.

A single count supports this clone. The chain has TRBV14 and TRBJ2-7; a possible D gene is TRBD2 (5 bases). Germline lookup yields CDR1 SGHDN and CDR2 FVKESK. The CDR3 is made up of 13 amino acids. V shed 3 bases and J shed 3 bases, with 9 bases lying between them. CDR3 coding DNA: TGTGCCAGCAGCCAGGATCGGGACTACGAGCAGTACGTC. This encodes CASSQDRDYEQYV.

The chain joins TRBV24-1 to TRBJ2-5, with D possibly being TRBD1 (6 bases). The length of the CDR3 is 15 residues. Germline values: CDR1 KGHDR, CDR2 SFDVKD. Trimming took off 0 bases at V and 4 bases at J, with 11 bases between the two ends. Here the CDR3 reads CATSDLLRGRETQYF. In DNA, the CDR3 is TGTGCCACCAGTGATTTGCTTAGGGGGAGAGAGACCCAGTACTTC.

The chain recombines TRBV28 with TRBJ1-4; 8 bases line up with TRBD1. Germline V gene lookup returns CDR1 MDHEN and CDR2 SYDVKM. This CDR3 spans 12 amino acids. J lost 7 bases, V lost 8 bases, and 3 bases had no gene match. The CDR3 nucleotides read TGTGCCAGCTTAGGACAGGGTGAAAAACTGTTTTTT. Amino acid sequence: CASLGQGEKLFF.

The chain recombines TRBV24-1 with TRBJ1-2; D might be TRBD1 (5 bases). Germline loops: CDR1 KGHDR, CDR2 SFDVKD. The V and J ends lost 4 bases and 2 bases respectively, with 7 bases between them. This CDR3 is built from 13 residues. The CDR3 protein is CATSEDKNYGYTF. The DNA of the CDR3 is TGTGCCACCAGTGAGGACAAGAACTATGGCTACACCTTC.

The genes are TRBV7-3 and TRBJ1-3; 7 nucleotides agree with TRBD1. Germline CDR1 SGHTA, CDR2 FQGTGA. With 5 bases clipped from V and 0 bases from J, the junction kept 7 bases outside the gene matches. CDR3 length: 16 residues. The CDR3 reads CASSTRTGRSGNTIYF. In DNA, the CDR3 is TGTGCCAGCAGCACTCGGACAGGCCGCTCTGGAAACACCATATATTTT. Variable domain in full (rest from reference TRBV7-3 and TRBJ1-3): GAGVSQTPSNKVTEKGKYVELRCDPISGHTALYWYRQSLGQGPEFLIYFQGTGAADDSGLPNDRFFAVRPEGSVSTLKIQRTERGDSAVYLCASSTRTGRSGNTIYFGEGSWLTVV.

The chain links TRBV24-1 to TRBJ2-1; D is possibly TRBD1 (5 bases). The germline CDR1 and CDR2 sequences are KGHDR and SFDVKD. Trimming cost V 4 bases and J 0 bases, with 15 bases left between them. CDR3 size: 17 residues. CDR3 amino acids: CATSDQGAGSSYNEQFF. CDR3 coding DNA: TGTGCCACCAGTGACCAAGGGGCAGGAAGCTCCTACAATGAGCAGTTCTTC.

V gene TRBV5-6 combines with J gene TRBJ1-4, with 8 bases aligning to TRBD1. This CDR3 contains 14 residues. Unmatched junction bases numbered 6, after V lost 4 bases and J lost 7 bases. Germline V gene data show CDR1 as SGHDT and CDR2 as YYEEEE. This chain's CDR3 is CASSRRQGIEKLFF. In DNA, the CDR3 is TGTGCCAGCAGCAGAAGACAGGGGATTGAAAAACTGTTTTTT. Drawing the rest from reference TRBV5-6 and TRBJ1-4, the complete variable domain is DAGVTQSPTHLIKTRGQQVTLRCSPKSGHDTVSWYQQALGQGPQFIFQYYEEEERQRGNFPDRFSGHQFPNYSSELNVNALLLGDSALYLCASSRRQGIEKLFFGSGTQLSVL.

The chain recombines TRBV5-1 with TRBJ1-6, with TRBD1 matching over 12 bases. This CDR3 region has 17 residues. Germline CDR1 SGHRS, CDR2 YFSETQ. The J segment lost 10 bases and the V segment lost 7 bases, leaving 15 bases of the junction unmatched. CDR3 amino acids: CASSKGTGGAAGSPLHF. In DNA, the CDR3 is TGCGCCAGCTCCAAGGGGACAGGGGGCGCCGCGGGGTCACCCCTCCACTTT.

This chain joins TRBV15 and TRBJ2-7; D possibly corresponds to TRBD1 (6 bases). Germline-derived CDR1 and CDR2 are LNHNV and YYDKDF (reference sequence). The length of the CDR3 is 14 residues. Trimming left V 3 bases short and J 2 bases short, with 11 bases between. CDR3 sequence: CATSSMDSPYEQYV. The DNA of the CDR3 is TGTGCCACCAGCAGTATGGACAGCCCCTACGAGCAGTACGTC.

DNA for the CDR3: TGTGCCACCAGCAGAAACAGGGGGAGGACTAATGAAAAACTGTTTTTT. Translated, it gives CATSRNRGRTNEKLFF. The gene calls are TRBV15 and TRBJ1-4; 8 nucleotides agree with TRBD1. The CDR3 consists of 16 residues. Germline loops: CDR1 LNHNV, CDR2 YYDKDF (reference sequence). V shed 2 bases and J 2 bases; nucleotides not matched to a gene: 4.

V is TRBV3-1 (or the pseudogene TRBV3-2) and J is TRBJ2-3; 10 bases are a match to TRBD2. Germline V gene data show CDR1 as LGHDT and CDR2 as YNNKEL (reference sequence). This CDR3 region has 17 residues. Trimming took 3 bases from V and 4 from J; bases not matched to a gene: 10. The CDR3 loop is CASSHLGAGGPADTQYF. In DNA, the CDR3 is TGTGCCAGCAGCCACCTCGGAGCGGGGGGGCCGGCAGATACGCAGTATTTT.

This sequence joins TRBV19 and TRBJ2-3, with unresolved D. This CDR3 spans 13 amino acids. CDR1 and CDR2 (germline): LNHDA, SQIVND (reference sequence). Trimming removed 6 bases from V and 6 bases from J, with 13 bases in between. CDR3 in DNA: TGTGCCAGTAGCGGGTCCCTAAGGGATACGCAGTATTTT. Residues: CASSGSLRDTQYF. Supplemented by reference TRBV19 and TRBJ2-3, the full variable domain reads DGGITQSPKYLFRKEGQNVTLSCEQNLNHDAMYWYRQDPGQGLRLIYYSQIVNDFQKGDIAEGYSVSREKKESFPLTVTSAQKNPTAFYLCASSGSLRDTQYFGPGTRLTVL.

This clone was counted a few times. V and J are TRBV6-5 and TRBJ1-5; TRBD1 aligns across 12 bases. V trimming: 6 bases; J trimming: 5 bases; junction bases outside the gene matches: 2. Germline CDR1 is MNHEY and CDR2 is SVGAGI. The CDR3 consists of 14 residues. CDR3 amino acids: CASRGTGGYQPQHF. In DNA, the CDR3 is TGTGCCAGCAGAGGGACAGGGGGCTATCAGCCCCAGCATTTT.

J is TRBJ1-6 and V is TRBV28, with D possibly matching TRBD1 (6 bases). Germline loops: CDR1 MDHEN, CDR2 SYDVKM. The CDR3 is made up of 15 amino acids. Trimming took 5 bases from V and 5 from J, leaving 13 bases between them. CDR3 DNA: TGTGCCAGCAGTGAACAGGGTTTACATAATTCACCCCTCCACTTT. Translating gives CASSEQGLHNSPLHF.

This chain connects TRBV29-1 to TRBJ1-1; D remains unclear. The germline gives CDR1 SQVTM, CDR2 ANQGSEA. Trimming pared 4 bases from V and 0 bases from J, leaving 18 bases between. The CDR3 spans 16 residues. CDR3 in DNA: TGCAGCGTTGCTATTGCCATTCCGGGGATGAACACTGAAGCTTTCTTT. It is translated as CSVAIAIPGMNTEAFF.

The V and J genes are TRBV28 and TRBJ2-7, with D maybe TRBD2 (5 bases). The V and J ends lost 4 bases and 7 bases respectively, with 14 bases between them. The CDR3 is 13 amino acids. Germline CDR1 reads MDHEN; CDR2 reads SYDVKM. The CDR3 DNA follows: TGTGCCAGCAGTTCCGGGGTCCTTTGGGAGCAGTACGTC. Protein: CASSSGVLWEQYV.

The V and J genes are TRBV2 and TRBJ2-7; D is unresolved. V dropped 3 bases and J dropped 1 base, with 13 bases sitting between them. CDR3 size: 15 residues. Germline V lookup: CDR1 SNHLY, CDR2 FYNNEI. CDR3 sequence: CASSEVARTSYEQYF. CDR3 bases: TGTGCCAGCAGTGAGGTAGCTCGTACGTCCTACGAGCAGTACTTC.